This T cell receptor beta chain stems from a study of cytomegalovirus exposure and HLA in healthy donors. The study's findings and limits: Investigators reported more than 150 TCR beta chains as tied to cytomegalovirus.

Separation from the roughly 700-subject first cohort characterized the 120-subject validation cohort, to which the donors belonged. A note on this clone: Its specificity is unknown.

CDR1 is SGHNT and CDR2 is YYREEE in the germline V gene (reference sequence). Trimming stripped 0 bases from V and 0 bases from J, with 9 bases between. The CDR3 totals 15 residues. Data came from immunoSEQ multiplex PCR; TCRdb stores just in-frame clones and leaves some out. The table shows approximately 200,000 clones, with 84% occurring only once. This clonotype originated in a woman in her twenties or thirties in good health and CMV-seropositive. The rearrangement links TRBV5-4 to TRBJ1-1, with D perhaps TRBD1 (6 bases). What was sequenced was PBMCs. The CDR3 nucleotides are TGTGCCAGCAGCTTGGGGGGGCGGGTGAACACTGAAGCTTTCTTT. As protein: CASSLGGRVNTEAFF.